This TCR delta chain was recorded in a study of Vδ1+ human thymocytes (dated by TCRdb to between 2018 and 2020). Turning to the overall study: mRNA-level TRG and TRD CDR3 repertoires of highly purified Vdelta1+ thymocytes from young children were characterised as a data resource. The multiplex-based CDR3 amplicon strategy had previously been validated against 5'RACE-based CDR3 amplicon generation methods. Points the paper makes about the study in general: Unlike the oligoclonal repertoires in peripheral blood, the thymic TRG and TRD repertoires appeared highly polyclonal, with Gaussian CDR3 length distributions. Even though sort purity was high, approximately 21% of thymic TRD sequences were Vdelta2 (and few were Vdelta3), which was not the case for the peripheral blood Vdelta1+ controls. The authors advised highly purified populations and single-cell validation, since unexpected Vdelta2 sequences could cause misinterpretation of bulk repertoire data. Donors did not cluster by age or sex, so the analyses were not stratified by age or sex. Numerous TRG clonotypes were shared among donors (up to about 6.9x10^3), while TRD repertoires were essentially private (a maximum of about 100 shared).

RNA was isolated using the RNeasy mini kit, and reverse transcription was performed with Superscript III. Multiplex PCR was used to generate CDR3 amplicons, with pooled V-gene forward primers and a constant-region reverse primer carrying Illumina adaptor overhangs. After gel purification, the amplicons were indexed with Nextera index primers over eight extra PCR cycles and then purified using AMPure XP beads. Sequencing of libraries was performed on an Illumina MiSeq using paired-end 250 bp reads, dual indexing and an approximately 20% PhiX spike-in. The source study handled its data this way. FastQC was used to quality check the reads, while ea-utils fastq-join merged the TRG read pairs. IMGT/HighV-QUEST was used to annotate the sequences, only productive sequences with an unambiguous V-gene assignment were kept, and clonotypes were defined as sequences sharing an identical CDR3 sequence. For downstream analysis, the tools were VDJtools 1.1.1, tcR 2.2.3, Treemap and vegan Shannon diversity in R 3.4.4. With CATT, TCRdb called clones again from the public reads; duplicate DNA rows were later joined. The authors' filters were not applied to this entry. The sample table records 80,000 or so delta-chain clones; around 35% of these occur just once. The ten largest clonotypes hold 0.2% to 0.3% of the sample.

From the cysteine through the phenylalanine, the CDR3 covers 16 amino acids. The only DNA kept is the CDR3, 48 bases in frame from the first base. V lost 3 bases and J lost 7 bases; the stretch between them is 21 bases long. In the germline V gene, CDR1 corresponds to TSWWSYY and CDR2 to QGS. Thymic samples were depleted of alphabeta T cells, then CD3+ TCRVdelta1+ TCRVdelta2- thymocytes were FACS-sorted. Sorted Vdelta1+ thymocyte purity ranged from roughly 96% to 99.6%. Thymic specimens were obtained from several paediatric patients, aged from about 5 days to 16 months, who were undergoing corrective cardiac surgery. After the thymic tissue was dispersed, mononuclear cells were isolated using a Histopaque-1077 density gradient. Staining used anti-TCRVdelta1 clone TS8.2, anti-TCRVdelta2 clone B6, anti-CD3 clone HIT3a and anti-TCRalphabeta clone IP26 antibodies. A word on this clone: There is no known antigen for this receptor. Base quality data are lacking; no much larger clone is found one base away.

The receptor comes from a boy under two years old who had congenital heart surgery. This chain is built from TRDV1 and TRDJ1; TRDD3 is a possible D gene, resting on 6 matching bases. Sequenced: Vdelta1+ gamma-delta thymocytes from the thymus. The cell subset or site label, read with the paper, signifies: FACS-sorted CD3+ TCRalphabeta- TCRVdelta1+ TCRVdelta2- thymocytes. The DNA sequence is TGTGCTCTTGGGGACGGTATGGGGGTCATACGACCTAAACTCATCTTT. This codes for CALGDGMGVIRPKLIF.